The 23 T cell receptor beta chains given below trace back to one sample, sequenced in a study of shared clonotypes between healthy human individuals. As defined, naive CD8 cells were CD45RO-negative and positively selected for CCR7, with terminally differentiated effector memory CD45RA+ cells excluded. The table came from immunoSEQ multiplex PCR; TCRdb's copy has only in-frame clones and leaves some out. The data show roughly 770,000 clones, 96% seen once. Sequences were obtained from naive CD8+ T cells sorted from blood. These receptors were taken from a man in his thirties or forties in good health.

This chain links TRBV6-5 with TRBJ2-7; D possibly corresponds to TRBD2 (6 bases). The CDR3 covers 14 residues. The V end lost 2 bases, the J end lost 5 bases, and 13 bases lay between the germline ends. Germline V CDR1 and CDR2: MNHEY, SVGAGI. The DNA for the CDR3 is TGTGCCAGCAGTTACGGGGGGAGTGCGGACGAGCAGTACTTC. Residues: CASSYGGSADEQYF.

The J gene is TRBJ2-5, the V gene TRBV4-1; TRBD2 is a possible D gene (5 bases). Trimming stripped 2 bases from V and 5 bases from J, with 24 bases between. The germline CDR1 and CDR2 sequences are MGHRA and YSYEKL. The CDR3 spans 18 residues. DNA of the CDR3: TGCGCCAGCAGCCAAATAAGACGGGGAATGGCAGCATCGGAGACCCAGTACTTC. Encoded protein: CASSQIRRGMAASETQYF.

A single count supports this clone. The chain has TRBV4-2 and TRBJ1-1, with D possibly matching TRBD1 (5 bases). The CDR3 length is 17 residues. V shed 2 bases and J shed 5 bases, with 21 bases lying between them. Germline-derived CDR1 and CDR2 are LGHNA and YNFKEQ. CDR3 sequence (DNA): TGTGCCAGCAGCCAACCACCCAGGACATCCTTAGAAACTGAAGCTTTCTTT. Its translation: CASSQPPRTSLETEAFF.

The chain has TRBV7-9 and TRBJ2-1, with 9 bases aligning to TRBD2. CDR3 length: 15 amino acids. Germline V gene sequence: CDR1 SEHNR, CDR2 FQNEAQ (reference sequence). The V and J ends lost 1 base and 5 bases, in that order; junction bases with no gene match: 3. The CDR3 bases are TGTGCCAGCAGCTTAGTTAGCGGGAGCGACAATGAGCAGTTCTTC. Its protein is CASSLVSGSDNEQFF. Filled out from reference TRBV7-9 and TRBJ2-1, the complete variable domain reads DTGVSQNPRHKITKRGQNVTFRCDPISEHNRLYWYRQTLGQGPEFLTYFQNEAQLEKSRLLSDRFSAERPKGSFSTLEIQRTEQGDSAMYLCASSLVSGSDNEQFFGPGTRLTVL.

The genes are TRBV7-8 and TRBJ2-3, with D perhaps assigned TRBD1 or TRBD2 (5 bases each). The CDR3 is 16 residues long. CDR1 SGHVS and CDR2 FQNEAQ come from the germline V gene. V shed 5 bases and J shed 2 bases, with 17 bases lying between them. The CDR3 DNA is TGTGCCAGCAGCCAGTACGGGGCTAGCAACACAGATACGCAGTATTTT. Translating it yields CASSQYGASNTDTQYF.

In its sample, this clone was seen a few times. This sequence joins TRBV25-1 and TRBJ2-1; 11 bases match TRBD2. Germline trimming cut 8 bases from V and 6 bases from J; bases unmatched to any gene: 9. CDR3 size: 15 residues. Germline-derived CDR1 and CDR2 are MGHDK and SYGVNS. The CDR3 DNA reads TGTGCCAGCGGGAGCGTAGCGGGAGGGGTCAATGAGCAGTTCTTC. This codes for CASGSVAGGVNEQFF.

CDR3 sequence (DNA): TGCGCCAGCAGCCAAGATAACAGCGAAGGGCAGCCCCAGCATTTT. This sequence encodes CASSQDNSEGQPQHF. The chain recombines TRBV4-3 with TRBJ1-5; no firm D call. V was cut by 0 bases and J by 7 bases, with 13 bases left in between. This CDR3 comprises 15 residues. Germline lookup yields CDR1 LGHNA and CDR2 YSLEER.

The CDR3 DNA reads as TGCGCCAGCAGCGAAGTGGGGGGTGAAGAGACCCAGTACTTC. It yields the protein CASSEVGGEETQYF. J is TRBJ2-5 and V is TRBV4-1, with D tentatively TRBD2 (6 bases). Trimming took 5 bases from V and 3 from J, leaving 13 bases between them. In germline, CDR1 is MGHRA, CDR2 YSYEKL. There are 14 residues in the CDR3.

The chain has TRBV30 and TRBJ2-7; TRBD2 might be the D (6 bases). Germline CDR1 is GTSNPN and CDR2 is SVGIG (reference sequence). This CDR3 spans 15 amino acids. Trimming pared 5 bases from V and 3 bases from J, leaving 20 bases between. This CDR3 reads CAWRAVFAGRYEQYF. The CDR3 DNA reads as TGTGCCTGGCGCGCGGTCTTCGCGGGACGCTACGAGCAGTACTTC. The whole variable domain, remainder taken from reference TRBV30 and TRBJ2-7, is SQTIHQWPATLVQPVGSPLSLECTVEGTSNPNLYWYRQAAGRGLQLLFYSVGIGQISSEVPQNLSASRPQDRQFILSSKKLLLSDSGFYLCAWRAVFAGRYEQYFGPGTRLTVT.

J is TRBJ2-1 and V is TRBV10-1, with 7 positions matching TRBD1. The CDR3 sequence is 15 residues long. CDR1 and CDR2 from the germline V gene are WNHNN and SYGVQD (reference sequence). V lost 2 bases and J lost 3; bases outside the gene matches: 4. The CDR3 here is CASSEGRGYYNEQFF. The CDR3 DNA is TGCGCCAGCAGTGAGGGCAGGGGGTACTACAATGAGCAGTTCTTC.

V and J are TRBV20-1 and TRBJ2-7, with D perhaps TRBD1 (5 bases). The CDR3 totals 11 residues. Deletions cut 2 bases from V and 6 bases from J, with 8 bases between. Germline assignment: CDR1 DFQATT and CDR2 SNEGSKA (reference sequence). The CDR3 region is CSARQGLEQYF. CDR3 nucleotides: TGCAGTGCTAGACAGGGTCTCGAGCAGTACTTC.

This clone has a handful of counts. The chain employs TRBV7-2 and TRBJ1-1, with D tentatively TRBD1 (6 bases). This CDR3 spans 15 amino acids. Germline V gene data show CDR1 as SGHTA and CDR2 as FQGNSA. V lost 7 bases and J 1 base, leaving 16 bases between the germline ends. This chain's CDR3 is CASTLGGARNTEAFF. The CDR3 DNA follows: TGTGCCAGCACTCTTGGGGGGGCAAGGAACACTGAAGCTTTCTTT. The whole variable domain, remainder taken from reference TRBV7-2 and TRBJ1-1, is GAGVSQSPSNKVTEKGKDVELRCDPISGHTALYWYRQSLGQGLEFLIYFQGNSAPDKSGLPSDRFSAERTGGSVSTLTIQRTQQEDSAVYLCASTLGGARNTEAFFGQGTRLTVV.

The chain joins TRBV28 to TRBJ1-2; TRBD1 is a possible D gene (6 bases). V lost 7 bases to trimming and J lost 4 bases, with 13 bases between them. CDR1 is MDHEN and CDR2 is SYDVKM in the germline V gene. The CDR3 consists of 13 residues. Written as DNA, the CDR3 is TGTGCCAGCACCTGGCCGGGGGCCTATGGCTACACCTTC. Its translation is CASTWPGAYGYTF.

J is TRBJ2-5 and V is TRBV6-5; tentatively, D is TRBD2 (6 bases). V lost 4 bases and J lost 2, with 11 bases in between. This CDR3 has 14 residues. The V gene's germline CDR1 is MNHEY and CDR2 SVGAGI. The CDR3 coding sequence is TGTGCCAGCAGTTTGCCGGGGGTTCAAGAGACCCAGTACTTC. It encodes CASSLPGVQETQYF.

V gene TRBV11-2 combines with J gene TRBJ2-7; 11 nucleotides agree with TRBD2. The CDR3 sequence is 17 residues long. The J segment lost 0 bases and the V segment lost 5 bases, leaving 9 bases of the junction unmatched. Germline CDR1 and CDR2: SGHAT and FQNNGV. In DNA, the CDR3 is TGTGCCAGCAGCCTGGAACTAGCGGGAGAGAGCTCCTACGAGCAGTACTTC. This sequence encodes CASSLELAGESSYEQYF.

V usage is TRBV29-1 and J usage is TRBJ2-6; D gene unclear. The V gene's germline CDR1 is SQVTM and CDR2 ANQGSEA. Trimming pared 1 base from V and 0 bases from J, leaving 7 bases between. CDR3 size: 15 residues. CDR3 bases: TGCAGCGTTGAAGCAGGCCCCTCTGGGGCCAACGTCCTGACTTTC. Translation: CSVEAGPSGANVLTF.

This clone has a single count. This sequence joins TRBV5-6 and TRBJ2-7; the D call may be TRBD1 or TRBD2 (6 bases each). V lost 3 bases and J lost 0, with 10 bases in between. The CDR3 loop spans 14 amino acids. CDR1 is SGHDT, CDR2 YYEEEE, per germline. CDR3 in amino acids: CASSSRGGSYEQYF. The CDR3 DNA reads TGTGCCAGCAGCTCCAGGGGAGGCTCCTACGAGCAGTACTTC. Full variable domain (missing parts from reference TRBV5-6 and TRBJ2-7): DAGVTQSPTHLIKTRGQQVTLRCSPKSGHDTVSWYQQALGQGPQFIFQYYEEEERQRGNFPDRFSGHQFPNYSSELNVNALLLGDSALYLCASSSRGGSYEQYFGPGTRLTVT.

The chain carries TRBV9 and TRBJ2-7; D not resolved. The CDR3 totals 8 residues. Germline values: CDR1 SGDLS, CDR2 YYNGEE. V lost 7 bases and J 6 bases, leaving 2 bases between the germline ends. The CDR3 is CASGEQYF. The CDR3 DNA is TGTGCCAGCGGCGAGCAGTACTTC.

This chain joins TRBV5-6 and TRBJ1-1; D is unclear. With 2 bases removed from V and 1 base from J, the gap between germline ends came to 12 bases. The germline gives CDR1 SGHDT, CDR2 YYEEEE. The CDR3 extends over 15 amino acids. As DNA, the CDR3 is TGTGCCAGCAGCTTACTAAGGGCTGGGAACACTGAAGCTTTCTTT. Protein: CASSLLRAGNTEAFF.

This chain uses TRBV6-6 with TRBJ1-1; TRBD1 agrees at 11 bases. Trimming cost V 7 bases and J 3 bases; bases outside gene matches: 4. In germline, CDR1 is MNHNY, CDR2 SVGAGI (reference sequence). The CDR3 runs to 14 residues. CDR3 bases: TGTGCCAGCACCGGGGACAGGGGGTACACTGAAGCTTTCTTT. As protein: CASTGDRGYTEAFF.

The chain links TRBV6-5 to TRBJ2-7; no definite D call. CDR3 length: 14 amino acids. In germline, CDR1 is MNHEY, CDR2 SVGAGI. Trimming cost V 4 bases and J 7 bases, with 17 bases left between them. The CDR3: CASSFISGRLEQYF. Written as DNA, the CDR3 is TGTGCCAGCAGTTTCATCTCCGGCCGGCTAGAGCAGTACTTC.

This chain joins TRBV29-1 and TRBJ1-1; D uncertain. This CDR3 has 12 amino acids. Germline CDR1 reads SQVTM; CDR2 reads ANQGSEA. V was pared by 0 bases and J by 1 base, with 3 bases between. In DNA form, the CDR3 reads TGCAGCGTTGAAGAACAGAACACTGAAGCTTTCTTT. Its protein is CSVEEQNTEAFF.

The chain couples TRBV7-9 to TRBJ2-5, with 8 bases lining up with TRBD1. CDR3 size: 15 residues. CDR1 and CDR2 from the germline V gene are SEHNR and FQNEAQ (reference sequence). V lost 5 bases to trimming and J lost 4 bases; unmatched junction nucleotides: 9. CDR3 in DNA: TGTGCCAGCAGCCTCGTCGACAGGGGTCGAGAGACCCAGTACTTC. Its protein product is CASSLVDRGRETQYF.